This T cell receptor beta chain was retrieved from a study of identical twins (TCRdb year 2016). Some background on the complete study: The study deep-sequenced TCR alpha and beta repertoires from monozygotic twins, unrelated adults of various ages and cord blood to test whether fetal clonotypes persist. Replicate twin experiments were performed at different times using different library preparation protocols to rule out contamination.

The table lists this clonotype with a few counts. The target of this receptor is not known. Base qualities are not recorded, but no much larger clone differs from it by a single base. Beyond this particular receptor, the publication reports: Fewer insertions were carried by abundant cord blood beta clonotypes, a similar but weaker trend appeared in young adult naive repertoires, and no such trend appeared in memory repertoires. Because the same donors could not be followed over many years, the conclusions relied on cross-sectional statistical analysis. Out-of-frame TCR alpha sharing in monozygotic twins was systematically underestimated by recombination models, whereas sharing between unrelated individuals was in agreement with the recombination models. Compared with coincidental sharing between unrelated individuals, an excess of low generation-probability sequences was observed among out-of-frame TCR alpha sequences shared between twins. A weaker excess of twin sharing was found in beta out-of-frame sequences because the signal-to-noise ratio was lowered by fewer shared sequences. Invariant T cells such as MAIT and iNKT could partly confound zero-insertion analyses, although diverse VJ usage argued against such confounding for most clonotypes.

Only healthy Caucasian donors were included. Three pairs of female monozygotic twins, all aged 18 to 29 years, were included in the twin cohort. CD4+ and CD8+ T cell populations were isolated with positive isolation kits from Invitrogen. Receptor amplification or capture employed 5' RACE. The data were produced on an Illumina HiSeq 2000. A universal primer binding site was introduced by template switching, and a unique molecular identifier was present in the final cDNA, enabling accurate counting of TCR cDNA molecules. First-strand cDNA for TCR alpha and beta chains was synthesized from specific primers in the conserved constant-segment region. To control for contamination, every cDNA library was double barcoded, receiving both a SMART-Mk sample barcode and Illumina barcodes. TruSeq adapter sequences and Illumina sample barcodes were added in two successive PCR steps. The Illumina HiSeq platform was used with custom primers to sequence TCR alpha and beta cDNA libraries. The published analysis was carried out like this. MiGEC was used to process raw reads and extract unique molecular identifiers, and MiXCR was used to find CDR3 positions. Recombination models were inferred per individual with the repgenHMM and IGoR tools using an EM algorithm. Shared clonotypes were analyzed with the tcR package in R, and sharing was normalized by the product of cloneset sizes. Out-of-frame nonproductive sequences were analyzed to study raw recombination free of thymic and clonal selection effects. Through fastp at Q25 and MiXCR, TCRdb rebuilt clones from the public reads, retaining in-frame beta chains. When rows share a CDR3 protein, they turn into one entry using the most common DNA and genes. TCRdb assigned the V and J calls; the authors' analysis was not used. The sample yields approximately 470,000 distinct CDR3 sequences; 13% to 15% were counted once. 0.52% of the sample is taken by the ten largest.

This same sample was also part of a study on yellow fever vaccine responses in identical twins. In that second paper, the authors write: The T cell response to vaccination in identical twins was reported by the authors to appear partly convergent and partly personalized. The study precisely tracked vaccine-responding T cell clones in identical twins.

The TCR sequence derives from a woman younger than 35 in good health. Sequenced material: CD4+ T cells sorted from blood.

In nucleotide form, the sequence is TGTGCTAGTGGTCCGCGCCTGTGGGGCGGGCAAGAGACCCAGTACTTC. Its protein is CASGPRLWGGQETQYF. The chain couples TRBV12-5 to TRBJ2-5, with a tentative D call of TRBD1 or TRBD2, each matching 5 bases. V gives up 5 bases and J gives up 2 bases, and the segment between their germline ends measures 18 bases. Per the germline V gene, LGHNT is the CDR1 and FRNRAP is the CDR2. Including the terminal cysteine and phenylalanine, the CDR3 comprises 16 residues. The sequence is cut down to CDR3 DNA, 48 bases in frame from base 1. With all but the CDR3 taken from the reference TRBV12-5 and TRBJ2-5 genes, the full variable domain is: DARVTQTPRHKVTEMGQEVTMRCQPILGHNTVFWYRQTMMQGLELLAYFRNRAPLDDSGMPKDRFSAEMPDATLATLKIQPSEPRDSAVYFCASGPRLWGGQETQYFGPGTRLLVL.